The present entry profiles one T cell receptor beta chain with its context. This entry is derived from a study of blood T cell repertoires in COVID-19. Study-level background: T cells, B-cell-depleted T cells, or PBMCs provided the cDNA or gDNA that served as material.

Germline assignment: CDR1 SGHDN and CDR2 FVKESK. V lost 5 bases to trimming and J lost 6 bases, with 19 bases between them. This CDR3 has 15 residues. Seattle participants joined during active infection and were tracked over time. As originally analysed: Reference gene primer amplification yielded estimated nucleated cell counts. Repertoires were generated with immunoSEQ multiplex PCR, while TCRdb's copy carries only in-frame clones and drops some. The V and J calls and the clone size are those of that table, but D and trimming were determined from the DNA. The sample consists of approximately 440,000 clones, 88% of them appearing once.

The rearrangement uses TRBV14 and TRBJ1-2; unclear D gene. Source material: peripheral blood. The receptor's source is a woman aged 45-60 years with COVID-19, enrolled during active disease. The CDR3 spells CASSWTEPFLHGYTF. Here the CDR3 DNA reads TGTGCCAGCAGCTGGACTGAACCTTTTCTTCATGGCTACACCTTC. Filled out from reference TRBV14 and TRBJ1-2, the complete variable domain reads EAGVTQFPSHSVIEKGQTVTLRCDPISGHDNLYWYRRVMGKEIKFLLHFVKESKQDESGMPNNRFLAERTGGTYSTLKVQPAELEDSGVYFCASSWTEPFLHGYTFGSGTRLTVV.